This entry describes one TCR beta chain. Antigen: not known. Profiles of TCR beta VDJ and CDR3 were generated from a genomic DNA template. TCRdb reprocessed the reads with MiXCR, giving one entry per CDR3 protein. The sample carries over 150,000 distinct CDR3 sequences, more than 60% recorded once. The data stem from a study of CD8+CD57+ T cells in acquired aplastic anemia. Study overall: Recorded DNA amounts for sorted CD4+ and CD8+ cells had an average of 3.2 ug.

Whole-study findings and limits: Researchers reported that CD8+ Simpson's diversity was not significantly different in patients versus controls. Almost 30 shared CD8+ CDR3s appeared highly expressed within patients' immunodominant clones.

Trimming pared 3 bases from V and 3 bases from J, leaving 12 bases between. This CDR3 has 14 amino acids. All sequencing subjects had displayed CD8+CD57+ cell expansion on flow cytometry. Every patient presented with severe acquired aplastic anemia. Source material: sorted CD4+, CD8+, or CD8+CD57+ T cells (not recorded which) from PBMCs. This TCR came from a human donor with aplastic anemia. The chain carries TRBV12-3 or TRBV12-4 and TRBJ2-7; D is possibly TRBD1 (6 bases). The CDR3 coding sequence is TGTGCCAGCAGTTTGTTCGGCAGGGGCTACGAGCAGTACTTC. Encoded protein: CASSLFGRGYEQYF.